A selection of T cell receptor beta chains follows, all from one sample in a study of T cells in Graves' hyperthyroidism and ophthalmopathy. Each CDR3 protein gets one entry after TCRdb re-called the multiplex PCR reads with MiXCR. The profile covers a few hundred thousand distinct CDR3 sequences, with roughly 14% appearing a single time and roughly 7.3% taken by the ten largest. Sequenced input: blood. All receptors derive from a young woman with Graves' hyperthyroidism. CDR3s include the opening cysteine and the closing phenylalanine or tryptophan. D genes are given only for firm matches. Size is omitted from some rows. Given values are once, few, many or a class for expanded clones.

j_call v_call clone_size d_call cdr3_nt cdr3_aa
TRBJ2-2 TRBV5-4 - - TGTGCCAGCAGTTACTCGGCTACAGGGTACACCGGGGAGCTGTTTTTT CASSYSATGYTGELFF
TRBJ2-7 TRBV15 - - TGTGCCACCGGGCCAACAGACGGCATCGAGCAGTGCTTC CATGPTDGIEQCF
TRBJ2-3 TRBV6-1 - TRBD1 TGTGCCAGCAGGGAACAGGGGGCGTTAGGCACAGATACGCAGTATTTT CASREQGALGTDTQYF
TRBJ1-1 TRBV11-2 - TRBD1 TGTGCCAGCAGCTTGACAGGGGGGTTTTCGAACACTGAAGCTTTCTTT CASSLTGGFSNTEAFF
TRBJ2-3 TRBV4-1 - - TGCGCCAGCAGTTTAAGGGGTCGAGATACGCAGTATTTT CASSLRGRDTQYF
TRBJ2-1 TRBV11-2 many TRBD2 TGTGCCAGCAGCCCTCGGACTAGCGGGAGGCCGAGCTCCTACAATGAGCAGTTCTTC CASSPRTSGRPSSYNEQFF
TRBJ2-1 TRBV5-1 few TRBD1 TGCGCCAGCAGCTTGGACAGGGGGGTGGAGTACGATGAGCAGTTCTTC CASSLDRGVEYDEQFF
TRBJ1-3 TRBV16 - TRBD1 TGTGCCAGCAGCCAACTTACACGGACAGGGTTGTCTACGGCTGGAAACACCATATATTTT CASSQLTRTGLSTAGNTIYF
TRBJ2-2 TRBV19 few - TGTGCCAGTAGTATATCTGATGCGAACACCGGGGAGCTGTTTTTT CASSISDANTGELFF
TRBJ1-4 TRBV5-1 many TRBD1 TGCGCCAGCAGCGTGAGGGGGCGGGATGAAAAACTGTTTTTT CASSVRGRDEKLFF
TRBJ2-2 TRBV4-2 - TRBD1 TGTGCCAGCAGCCAAGAACCGGGACAGGGTCGGGGTATCGGGTATCGTAGCACCGGGGAGCTGTTTTTT CASSQEPGQGRGIGYRSTGELFF
TRBJ2-2 TRBV5-1 - - TGCGCCAGCAGCTTGGAATTTTCAGGGTTCGGCGGGGAGCTGTTTTTT CASSLEFSGFGGELFF
TRBJ1-6 TRBV18 few - TGTGCCAGCTCACCACCGAGGAGCAATTCACCCCTCCACTTT CASSPPRSNSPLHF
TRBJ1-1 TRBV27 few TRBD1 TGTGCCAGCAGCCCACAGGGGGCTTATGTCATGAACACTGAAGCTTTCTTT CASSPQGAYVMNTEAFF
TRBJ2-6 TRBV7-3 few TRBD2 TGTGCCAGCAGCTTAACGGGACTAGCGGGAGGACTTGGGGCCAACGTCCTGACTTTC CASSLTGLAGGLGANVLTF